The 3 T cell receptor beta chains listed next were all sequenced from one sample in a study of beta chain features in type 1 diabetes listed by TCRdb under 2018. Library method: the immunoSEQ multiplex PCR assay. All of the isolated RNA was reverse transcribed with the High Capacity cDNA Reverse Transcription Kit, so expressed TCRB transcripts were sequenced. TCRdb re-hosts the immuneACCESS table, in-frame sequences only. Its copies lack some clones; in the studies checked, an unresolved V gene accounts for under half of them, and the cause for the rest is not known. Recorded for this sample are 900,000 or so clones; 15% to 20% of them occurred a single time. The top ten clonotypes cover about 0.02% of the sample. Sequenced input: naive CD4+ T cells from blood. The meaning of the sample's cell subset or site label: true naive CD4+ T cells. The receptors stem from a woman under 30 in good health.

CDR3 sequence (DNA): TGTGCCAGCAGCGGGACCGGGACAGGGCTTTACGAGCAGTACTTC. It specifies CASSGTGTGLYEQYF. The V call is TRBV6-5, the J call TRBJ2-7; TRBD1 agrees at 9 bases. CDR3 length equals 15 residues. Per the germline V gene, CDR1 is MNHEY and CDR2 is SVGAGI. Trimming at V came to 6 bases and at J to 4 bases, leaving 10 bases not matched to a gene.

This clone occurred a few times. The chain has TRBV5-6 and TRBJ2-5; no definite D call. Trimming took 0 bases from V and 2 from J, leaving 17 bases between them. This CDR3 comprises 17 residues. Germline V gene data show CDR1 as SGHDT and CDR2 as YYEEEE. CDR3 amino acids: CASSLAGWAHNQETQYF. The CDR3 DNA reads TGTGCCAGCAGCTTGGCCGGTTGGGCCCATAATCAAGAGACCCAGTACTTC.

This CDR3 is CASSQDEEGGYTF. CDR3 DNA sequence: TGTGCCAGCAGCCAAGACGAGGAGGGTGGCTACACCTTC. The rearrangement joins TRBV4-2 to TRBJ1-2, with no clear D. The CDR3 contains 13 residues. The V end lost 0 bases, the J end lost 7 bases, and 9 bases lay between the germline ends. From germline, CDR1 is LGHNA and CDR2 YNFKEQ.